This passage covers 4 T cell receptor beta chains from one sample sequenced in a study of cytomegalovirus exposure and HLA in healthy donors. PCR used 60 Vbeta primers and 13 Jbeta primers. Repertoires were generated with immunoSEQ multiplex PCR, while TCRdb's copy carries only in-frame clones and drops some. Of 150,000 to 200,000 clones listed, around nine tenths are singletons. Sequencing was done on a sample of PBMCs. These TCRs come from a woman between 18 and 30 years old in good health and CMV-seronegative.

CDR3 nucleotide sequence: TGTGCCACCAGCTGGGGAGGAACTGGGGCCAACGTCCTGACTTTC. Translated, it gives CATSWGGTGANVLTF. The chain uses TRBV15 and TRBJ2-6; a weak D match, TRBD2 (6 bases). The CDR3 is 15 amino acids. Looked up from germline, CDR1 is LNHNV and CDR2 is YYDKDF (reference sequence). The germline V and J ends were trimmed by 5 bases and 2 bases, with 10 bases remaining between them.

A few counts support this clone. For the CDR3, the DNA is TGTGCCAGCAGTTACGGAGGGAAAAAACTGTTTTTT. Translating gives CASSYGGKKLFF. The chain couples TRBV6-5 to TRBJ1-4; no clear D gene. From germline, CDR1 is MNHEY and CDR2 SVGAGI. The V gene lost 2 bases and the J gene lost 9 bases, with 7 bases spanning the gap. This CDR3 contains 12 residues.

Remarks on this clone: The junction differs from germline at one of its ends, possibly a read error. The V call is TRBV10-3, the J call TRBJ1-5; D might be TRBD1 (6 bases). Germline CDR1 is ENHRY and CDR2 is SYGVKD. There are 14 residues in the CDR3. CDR3 loop: CATSSDRSNQPQHF. For the CDR3, the DNA is TGTGCCACCAGTTCGGACAGAAGCAATCAGCCCCAGCATTTT.

The gene calls are TRBV7-6 and TRBJ2-1; TRBD2 agrees at 7 bases. J lost 2 bases, V lost 3 bases, and 10 bases had no gene match. Germline values: CDR1 SGHVS, CDR2 FNYEAQ. The CDR3 extends over 17 amino acids. CDR3 region: CASSFLPPGLTYNEQFF. CDR3 nucleotides: TGTGCCAGCAGCTTCCTACCCCCGGGACTAACCTACAATGAGCAGTTCTTC.